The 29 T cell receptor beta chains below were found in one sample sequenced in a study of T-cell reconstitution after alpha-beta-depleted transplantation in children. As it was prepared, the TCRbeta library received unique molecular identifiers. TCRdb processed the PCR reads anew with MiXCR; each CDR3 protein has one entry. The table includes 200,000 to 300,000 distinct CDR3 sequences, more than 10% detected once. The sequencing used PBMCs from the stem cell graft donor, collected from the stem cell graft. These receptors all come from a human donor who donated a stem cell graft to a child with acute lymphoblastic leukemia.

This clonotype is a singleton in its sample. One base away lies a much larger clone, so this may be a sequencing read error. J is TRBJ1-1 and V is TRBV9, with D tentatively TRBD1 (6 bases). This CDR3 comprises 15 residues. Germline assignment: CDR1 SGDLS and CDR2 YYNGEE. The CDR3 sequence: CAGSPLRGANTEAFF. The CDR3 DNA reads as TGTGCCGGCAGCCCCCTCCGGGGGGCGAACACTGAAGCTTTCTTT.

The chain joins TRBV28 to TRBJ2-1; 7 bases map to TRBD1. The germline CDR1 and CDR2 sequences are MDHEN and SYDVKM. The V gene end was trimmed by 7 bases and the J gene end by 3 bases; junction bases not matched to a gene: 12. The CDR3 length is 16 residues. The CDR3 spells CASTQIKGAFYNEQFF. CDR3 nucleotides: TGTGCCAGCACCCAAATCAAGGGGGCGTTCTACAATGAGCAGTTCTTC.

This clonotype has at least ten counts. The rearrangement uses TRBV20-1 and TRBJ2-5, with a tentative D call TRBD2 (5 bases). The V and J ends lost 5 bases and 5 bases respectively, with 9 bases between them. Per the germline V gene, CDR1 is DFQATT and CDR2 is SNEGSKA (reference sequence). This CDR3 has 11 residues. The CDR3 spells CSADKRETQYF. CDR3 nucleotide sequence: TGCAGTGCTGACAAGCGGGAGACCCAGTACTTC.

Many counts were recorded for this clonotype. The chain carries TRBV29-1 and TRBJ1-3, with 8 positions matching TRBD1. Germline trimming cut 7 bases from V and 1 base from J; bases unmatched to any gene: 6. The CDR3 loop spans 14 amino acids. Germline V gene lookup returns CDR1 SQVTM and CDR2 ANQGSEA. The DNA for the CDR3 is TGCAGCGGGGGGACAGGCCCGTCTGGAAACACCATATATTTT. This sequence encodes CSGGTGPSGNTIYF.

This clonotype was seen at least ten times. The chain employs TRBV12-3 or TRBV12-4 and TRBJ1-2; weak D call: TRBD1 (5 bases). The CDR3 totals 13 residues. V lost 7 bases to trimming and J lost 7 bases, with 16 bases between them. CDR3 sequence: CASTSVGDAGYTF. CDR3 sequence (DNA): TGTGCCAGCACCTCGGTGGGGGATGCTGGCTACACCTTC.

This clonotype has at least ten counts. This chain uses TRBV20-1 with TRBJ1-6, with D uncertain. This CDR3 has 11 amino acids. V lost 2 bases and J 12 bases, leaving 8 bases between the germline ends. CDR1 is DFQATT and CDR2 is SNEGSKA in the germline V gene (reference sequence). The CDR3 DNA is TGCAGTGCTAGACATGGTAGACCCCTCCACTTT. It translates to CSARHGRPLHF.

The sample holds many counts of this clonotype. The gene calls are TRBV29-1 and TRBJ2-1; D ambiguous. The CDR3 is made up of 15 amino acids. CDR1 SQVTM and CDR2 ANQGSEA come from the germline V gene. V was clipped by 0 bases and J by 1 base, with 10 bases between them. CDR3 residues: CSVEEWWGSYNEQFF. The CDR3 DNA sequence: TGCAGCGTTGAAGAGTGGTGGGGTTCCTACAATGAGCAGTTCTTC.

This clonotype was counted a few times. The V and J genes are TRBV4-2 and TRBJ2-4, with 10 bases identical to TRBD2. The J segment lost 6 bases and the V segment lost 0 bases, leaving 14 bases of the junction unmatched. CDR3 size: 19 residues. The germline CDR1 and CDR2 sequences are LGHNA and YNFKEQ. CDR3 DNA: TGTGCCAGCAGCCAAGATACGGCTTCGGAAGCGGGAGGGGGAAACATTCAGTACTTC. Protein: CASSQDTASEAGGGNIQYF.

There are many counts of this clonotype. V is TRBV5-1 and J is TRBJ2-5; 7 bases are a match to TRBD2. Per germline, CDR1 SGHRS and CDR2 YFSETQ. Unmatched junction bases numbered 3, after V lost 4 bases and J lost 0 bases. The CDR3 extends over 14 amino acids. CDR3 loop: CASSTGTNQETQYF. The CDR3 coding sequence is TGCGCCAGCAGCACCGGGACTAACCAAGAGACCCAGTACTTC.

In nucleotides, the CDR3 is TGTGCCAGCAGCAGTGACACCTATGCGCCCCAGCATTTT. It specifies CASSSDTYAPQHF. This rearrangement joins TRBV5-4 to TRBJ1-5; D unclear. CDR1 is SGHNT and CDR2 is YYREEE in the germline V gene (reference sequence). The CDR3 runs to 13 residues. Trimming stripped 4 bases from V and 9 bases from J, with 14 bases between.

DNA for the CDR3: TGCAGCGTTGGTCACACCCTGGAGACCCAGTACTTC. Its protein is CSVGHTLETQYF. This sequence joins TRBV29-1 and TRBJ2-5, with D uncertain. The germline gives CDR1 SQVTM, CDR2 ANQGSEA. The CDR3 totals 12 residues. Trimming cost V 4 bases and J 5 bases, with 11 bases left between them.

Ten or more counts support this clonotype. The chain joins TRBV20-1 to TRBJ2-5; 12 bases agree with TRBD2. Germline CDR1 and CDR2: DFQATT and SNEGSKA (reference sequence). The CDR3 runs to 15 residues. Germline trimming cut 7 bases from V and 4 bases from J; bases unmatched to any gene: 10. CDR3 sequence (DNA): TGCAGTGGAAATCGACTAGCGGGAGTGTTAGAGACCCAGTACTTC. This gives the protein CSGNRLAGVLETQYF.

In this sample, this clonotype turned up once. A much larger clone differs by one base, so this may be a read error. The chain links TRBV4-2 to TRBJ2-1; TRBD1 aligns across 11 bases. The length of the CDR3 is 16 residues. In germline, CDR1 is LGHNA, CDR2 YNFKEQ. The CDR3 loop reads CGSRLSKDRGLREQFF. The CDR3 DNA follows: TGTGGCAGCAGGCTCTCGAAGGACAGGGGGCTCAGAGAGCAGTTCTTC.

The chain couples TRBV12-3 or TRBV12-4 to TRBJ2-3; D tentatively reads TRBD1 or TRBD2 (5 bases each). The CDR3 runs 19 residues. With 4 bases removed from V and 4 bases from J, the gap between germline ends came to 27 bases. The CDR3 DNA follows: TGTGCCAGCAGTTCCGGGGAGAGGGGCGCCTGGTACAGCGCAGATACGCAGTATTTT. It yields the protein CASSSGERGAWYSADTQYF.

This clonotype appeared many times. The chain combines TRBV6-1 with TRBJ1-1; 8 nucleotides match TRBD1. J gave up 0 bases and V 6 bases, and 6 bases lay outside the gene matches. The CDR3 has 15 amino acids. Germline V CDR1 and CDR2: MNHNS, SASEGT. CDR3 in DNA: TGTGCCAGCAGCCAAATGGGACAGGTGAACACTGAAGCTTTCTTT. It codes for CASSQMGQVNTEAFF.

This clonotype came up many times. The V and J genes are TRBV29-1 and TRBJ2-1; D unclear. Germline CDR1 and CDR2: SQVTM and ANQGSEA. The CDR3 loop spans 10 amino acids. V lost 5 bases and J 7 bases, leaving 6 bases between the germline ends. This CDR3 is CSVSRNEQFF. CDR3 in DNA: TGCAGCGTTTCTCGAAATGAGCAGTTCTTC.

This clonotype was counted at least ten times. The CDR3 sequence: CAISGQGNNEQFF. Here the CDR3 DNA reads TGTGCCATCAGTGGACAGGGGAACAATGAGCAGTTCTTC. The rearrangement joins TRBV10-3 to TRBJ2-1, with 8 bases identical to TRBD1. The V segment lost 4 bases and the J segment 5 bases; nucleotides outside the gene matches: 1. CDR1 and CDR2 from the germline V gene are ENHRY and SYGVKD. The CDR3 is made up of 13 amino acids.

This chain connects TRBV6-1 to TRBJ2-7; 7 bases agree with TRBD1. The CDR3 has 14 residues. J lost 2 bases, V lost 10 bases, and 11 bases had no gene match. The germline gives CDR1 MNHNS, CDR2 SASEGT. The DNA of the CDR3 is TGTGCCACCACATCCCCGACAGGGCCCTACGAGCAGTACTTC. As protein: CATTSPTGPYEQYF.

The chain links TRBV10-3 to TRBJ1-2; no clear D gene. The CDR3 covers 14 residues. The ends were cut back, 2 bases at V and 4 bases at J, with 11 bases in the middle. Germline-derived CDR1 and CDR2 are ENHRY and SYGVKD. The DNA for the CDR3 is TGTGCCATCAGTGAGGGTTCCCCTACCTATGGCTACACCTTC. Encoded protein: CAISEGSPTYGYTF.

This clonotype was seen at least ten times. The CDR3 bases are TGTGCCAGCAACTTAGGGTTGAGTTACGAGCAGTACTTC. This sequence encodes CASNLGLSYEQYF. This chain uses TRBV28 with TRBJ2-7; D is unresolved. V lost 7 bases and J 4 bases, leaving 14 bases between the germline ends. Per germline, CDR1 MDHEN and CDR2 SYDVKM. CDR3 size: 13 residues. Based on the CDR3 plus reference TRBV28 and TRBJ2-7, the full variable domain is DVKVTQSSRYLVKRTGEKVFLECVQDMDHENMFWYRQDPGLGLRLIYFSYDVKMKEKGDIPEGYSVSREKKERFSLILESASTNQTSMYLCASNLGLSYEQYFGPGTRLTVT.

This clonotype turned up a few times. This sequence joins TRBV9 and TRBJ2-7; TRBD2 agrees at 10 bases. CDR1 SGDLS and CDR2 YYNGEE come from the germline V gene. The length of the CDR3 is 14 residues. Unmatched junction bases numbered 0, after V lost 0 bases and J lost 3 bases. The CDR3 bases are TGTGCCAGCAGCGTAGGACTAGCGGGCTACGAGCAGTACTTC. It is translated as CASSVGLAGYEQYF.

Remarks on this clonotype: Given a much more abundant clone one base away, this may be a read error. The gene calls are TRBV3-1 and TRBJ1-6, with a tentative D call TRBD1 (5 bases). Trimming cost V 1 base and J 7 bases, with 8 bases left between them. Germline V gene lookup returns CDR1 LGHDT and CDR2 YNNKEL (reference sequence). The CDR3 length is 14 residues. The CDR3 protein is CASSQVEGNSPLHF. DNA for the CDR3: TGTGCCAGCAGCCAAGTAGAGGGGAATTCACCCCTCCACTTT.

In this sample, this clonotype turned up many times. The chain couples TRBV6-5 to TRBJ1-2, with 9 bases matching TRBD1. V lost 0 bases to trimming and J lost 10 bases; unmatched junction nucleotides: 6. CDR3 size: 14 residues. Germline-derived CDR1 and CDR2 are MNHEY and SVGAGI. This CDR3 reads CASSYSFTGGDYTF. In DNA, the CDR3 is TGTGCCAGCAGTTACTCGTTCACAGGGGGCGACTACACCTTC.

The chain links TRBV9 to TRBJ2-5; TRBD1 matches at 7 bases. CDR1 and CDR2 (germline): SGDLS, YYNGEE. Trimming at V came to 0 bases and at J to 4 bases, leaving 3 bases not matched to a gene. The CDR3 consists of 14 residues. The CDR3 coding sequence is TGTGCCAGCAGCGTAGGTTACAGGGGAGAGACCCAGTACTTC. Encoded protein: CASSVGYRGETQYF.

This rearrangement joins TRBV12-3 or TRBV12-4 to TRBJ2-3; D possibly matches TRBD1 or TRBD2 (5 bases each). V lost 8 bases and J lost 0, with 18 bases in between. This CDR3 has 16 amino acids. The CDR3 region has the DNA TGTGCCAGCGGACGCTCGGGACGGCCTAGCACAGATACGCAGTATTTT. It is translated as CASGRSGRPSTDTQYF.

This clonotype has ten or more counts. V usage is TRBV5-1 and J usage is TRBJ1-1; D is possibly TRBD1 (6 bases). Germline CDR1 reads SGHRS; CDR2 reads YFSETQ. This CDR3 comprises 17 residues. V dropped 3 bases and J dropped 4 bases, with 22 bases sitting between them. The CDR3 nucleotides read TGCGCCAGCAGCTACCTCCAACAGGGCGGGGGCGGCACTGAAGCTTTCTTT. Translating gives CASSYLQQGGGGTEAFF.

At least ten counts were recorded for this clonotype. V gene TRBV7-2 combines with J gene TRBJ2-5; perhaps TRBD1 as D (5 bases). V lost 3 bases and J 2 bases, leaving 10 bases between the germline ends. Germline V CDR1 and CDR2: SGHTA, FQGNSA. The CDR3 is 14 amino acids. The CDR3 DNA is TGTGCCAGCAGCTTCCAGGGTGGGCAAGAGACCCAGTACTTC. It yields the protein CASSFQGGQETQYF.

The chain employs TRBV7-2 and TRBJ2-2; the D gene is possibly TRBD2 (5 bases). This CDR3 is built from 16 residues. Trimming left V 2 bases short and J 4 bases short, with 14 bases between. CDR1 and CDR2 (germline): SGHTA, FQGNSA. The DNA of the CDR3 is TGTGCCAGCAGCTTAAGGAGGCAGGCTGGCACCGGGGAGCTGTTTTTT. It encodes CASSLRRQAGTGELFF.

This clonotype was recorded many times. CDR3 region: CASSLSGGTNEQFF. The CDR3, as DNA: TGCGCCAGCAGCTTGTCCGGGGGGACGAACGAGCAGTTCTTC. V and J are TRBV5-1 and TRBJ2-1, with 7 bases identical to TRBD2. Germline V gene lookup returns CDR1 SGHRS and CDR2 YFSETQ. V lost 1 base to trimming and J lost 10 bases; unmatched junction nucleotides: 8. The CDR3 length is 14 residues.